This T cell receptor beta chain was profiled in a study of T cell responses to AZD1222 COVID-19 vaccine (dated by TCRdb to about 2021). About the investigation overall: TCR sequencing covered roughly 230 trial participants: approximately 200 given two doses of AZD1222 and 26 given two doses of MenACWY control vaccine. Trial participants were enrolled by age into subgroups of 18-55, 56-69 and 70-plus years, and around 150, 29 and 61 TCR-sequenced participants, respectively, were included in these subgroups.

Reading the germline V gene gives CDR1 LGHNA and CDR2 YSLEER. The germline V and J ends show losses of 5 bases and 5 bases respectively, and no gene match explains 6 bases of the junction. The CDR3, cysteine through phenylalanine, is 16 amino acids long. The CDR3 DNA has 48 bases and is translated from base 1. The CDR3 regions of human TCRbeta chains were analyzed by immunosequencing. Per the authors' processing: Repertoire TCRs were checked for matches against a reference library of SARS-CoV-2-specific TCRs that had been generated using the MIRA antigen-specificity platform. Breadth meant the fraction of unique TCRs that were SARS-CoV-2-associated, whereas depth meant the fraction of total T cells that were SARS-CoV-2-associated. Using the MIRA data, every spike-specific TCR was mapped to the spike region that the TCR reacted to and assigned to either a CD4 or a CD8 class. Log10-transformed breadth and depth values were compared by one-way ANOVA with Sidak's multiple comparisons tests. This immuneACCESS table, as held by TCRdb, lists in-frame sequences with V and J called but not all clones. Of the missing ones, under half trace to an unresolved V gene in checked studies; the others have no known cause. That table supplies the V and J calls and clone size; D and trimming were determined from the DNA. The sample table holds roughly 84,000 clones, of which approximately 83% were seen once. Of the sample, 12% falls within the top ten clones.

Study-level results and caveats: In the small 56-69-year group, the increase in depth fell short of significance, most likely because of low power. Conclusions about previously exposed vaccinees are limited because only a handful of AZD1222 recipients were SARS-CoV-2 seropositive at baseline. Most participants were white British and females outnumbered males, and the authors suggested that clonal diversity may have been underestimated. Spike-specific TCR breadth and depth rose significantly after two AZD1222 doses compared with day 0 and with MenACWY recipients. The whole spike protein was spanned by vaccine-associated CD4 TCRs, and dominant responses were seen in regions 160-218 and 743-854. Reportedly, close to half of the unique spike-specific TCRs recognized epitopes lying outside the regions that are mutated in the B.1.351 and B.1.1.7 variants. Because no day 14 peak-response samples were available, repertoires were characterized only after the peak T cell response.

A note on this clone: Its antigen remains unidentified. Base qualities are missing; no much larger clone stands one base away.

This sample's time point label indicates: about 28 days (+/-7) after the second vaccine dose. AZD1222 recipients whose second dose came at about 4 weeks and those whose second dose came at about 12 weeks were combined into one group, since spike-specific TCR depth and breadth did not differ between the two schedules. Samples from vaccinated people were obtained from the UK trials COV001 and COV002, which included a single-blind randomized controlled phase 2/3 trial of AZD1222 (ChAdOx1 nCoV-19) in healthy adults. Trial participant PBMC samples were collected at day 0 and day 28 after the second dose for TCRbeta chain sequencing.

The source was peripheral blood, collected 28 days after the second AZD1222 dose. This receptor was taken from an adult who received the AZD1222 COVID-19 vaccine. The chain couples TRBV4-3 to TRBJ2-1; 13 central bases correspond to TRBD2. The CDR3 region: CASSSRTSGGDNEQFF. The nucleotide sequence is TGCGCCAGCAGCTCCCGAACTAGCGGGGGGGACAATGAGCAGTTCTTC.